Sequencing of this T cell receptor beta chain was carried out in a study of blood T cell repertoires in COVID-19. Between the trimmed V and J ends, which lost 1 base and 0 bases, there was a span of 9 bases. The length of the CDR3 is 16 residues. Germline CDR1 is SGHTA and CDR2 is FQGNSA. The data were produced by immunoSEQ multiplex PCR, yet TCRdb's version contains in-frame clones alone and is incomplete. This sample has about 390,000 clones, with about 87% found just once. The chain links TRBV7-2 to TRBJ1-4; D not resolved. The sequence derives from a woman aged 50 to 65 who had recovered from COVID-19. Input material: PBMCs or T cells enriched from blood (not recorded which). The CDR3 bases are TGTGCCAGCAGCTTAGGGCAGAAAGCAACTAATGAAAAACTGTTTTTT. It encodes CASSLGQKATNEKLFF.